A selection of T cell receptor beta chains follows, all from one sample in a study of blood T cell repertoires in COVID-19. Data came from immunoSEQ multiplex PCR; TCRdb stores just in-frame clones and leaves some out. The table lists around 40,000 clones, about 88% of them singletons. Input material: peripheral blood. The receptors derive from a human donor in a cohort sampled during active COVID-19. Both conserved end residues are part of each CDR3. D genes are given only for firm matches. The listing skips clone size in some rows; elsewhere it reads once, few, many or a size class.

v_gene	d_gene	abundance	j_gene	len	CDR3aa	CDR3nt
TRBV5-1	TRBD1	.	TRBJ2-7	15	CASSLAGDSSYEQYF	TGCGCCAGCAGCTTGGCCGGGGACAGCTCCTACGAGCAGTACTTC
TRBV27	.	.	TRBJ2-5	13	CASSWTGRETQYF	TGTGCCAGCAGTTGGACTGGGCGGGAGACCCAGTACTTC
TRBV5-3	.	few	TRBJ1-1	13	CARSTPGGTEAFF	TGTGCCAGAAGCACCCCAGGTGGGACTGAAGCTTTCTTT
TRBV6-2/TRBV6-3	TRBD1	.	TRBJ1-1	17	CASSYAPGQGANTEAFF	TGTGCCAGCAGTTACGCTCCGGGACAGGGGGCGAACACTGAAGCTTTCTTT
TRBV7-2	.	.	TRBJ2-1	14	CASGRGGAYNEQFF	TGTGCCAGCGGCAGGGGTGGCGCCTACAATGAGCAGTTCTTC
TRBV11-2	.	.	TRBJ2-3	15	CASSLGQGRTDTQYF	TGTGCCAGCAGCTTAGGGCAGGGTCGCACAGATACGCAGTATTTT
TRBV2	.	once	TRBJ1-1	12	CASSDRGIEAFF	TGTGCCAGCAGTGATAGAGGCATCGAAGCTTTCTTT
TRBV19	.	.	TRBJ2-7	13	CASSRQGPYEQYF	TGTGCCAGTAGTCGGCAGGGGCCCTACGAGCAGTACTTC
TRBV19	.	.	TRBJ1-4	13	CASNFGTNEKLFF	TGTGCCAGTAACTTTGGTACTAATGAAAAACTGTTTTTT
TRBV5-1	TRBD2	.	TRBJ2-3	17	CASSSRTSGDSTDTQYF	TGCGCCAGCAGCTCAAGGACTAGCGGGGACTCCACAGATACGCAGTATTTT
TRBV5-6	TRBD1	.	TRBJ2-3	17	CASSGRGQGRSTDTQYF	TGTGCCAGCAGCGGAAGAGGACAGGGTAGAAGCACAGATACGCAGTATTTT
TRBV6-5	.	once	TRBJ1-2	15	CASSYGGRTFSGYTF	TGTGCCAGCAGTTACGGCGGCAGAACTTTTTCGGGCTACACCTTC
TRBV6-1	TRBD1	.	TRBJ1-5	16	CASSELTGGAYQPQHF	TGTGCCAGCAGTGAATTAACAGGGGGAGCATATCAGCCCCAGCATTTT
TRBV3-1/TRBV3-2	.	few	TRBJ2-5	13	CASSQPGRETQYF	TGTGCCAGCAGCCAACCAGGTCGAGAGACCCAGTACTTC
TRBV5-5	TRBD1	.	TRBJ1-5	15	CASSLTGGRGQPQHF	TGTGCCAGCAGTTTGACAGGGGGTCGGGGACAGCCCCAGCATTTT
TRBV6-6	.	.	TRBJ2-3	13	CASSRSFTDTQYF	TGTGCCAGCAGCCGTTCTTTCACAGATACGCAGTATTTT
TRBV18	TRBD1	.	TRBJ1-3	16	CASSPIRGSSGNTIYF	TGTGCCAGCTCACCAATCAGGGGGTCCTCTGGAAACACCATATATTTT
TRBV27	.	.	TRBJ1-6	14	CASSLRDKVQTLHF	TGTGCCAGCAGTTTAAGGGACAAGGTACAAACCCTCCACTTT
TRBV13	.	.	TRBJ2-5	16	CASSLGLVGQLETQYF	TGTGCCAGCAGCTTAGGCCTCGTGGGCCAGTTGGAGACCCAGTACTTC
TRBV19	.	.	TRBJ1-1	12	CASSKTETEAFF	TGTGCCAGTAGTAAGACAGAGACTGAAGCTTTCTTT
TRBV25-1	.	.	TRBJ2-7	14	CASSSTGYLGEQYF	TGTGCCAGCAGTTCCACTGGATACCTAGGCGAGCAGTACTTC
TRBV5-1	.	.	TRBJ2-2	15	CASSLAGVNTGELFF	TGCGCCAGCAGCTTGGCGGGGGTGAACACCGGGGAGCTGTTTTTT
TRBV7-2	TRBD2	.	TRBJ2-3	14	CASSAGTSGDTQYF	TGTGCCAGCAGCGCCGGGACTAGCGGGGATACGCAGTATTTT
TRBV6-1	.	.	TRBJ1-2	14	CASSEAWAGYGYTF	TGTGCCAGCAGTGAGGCATGGGCCGGCTATGGCTACACCTTC
TRBV5-4	.	once	TRBJ2-2	15	CASSFRLVNTGELFF	TGTGCCAGCAGCTTCCGGCTAGTGAACACCGGGGAGCTGTTTTTT
TRBV18	TRBD1	.	TRBJ2-1	17	CASSLLQGGPIPNEQFF	TGTGCCAGCTCACTATTACAAGGGGGCCCTATACCCAATGAGCAGTTCTTC
TRBV18	TRBD1	.	TRBJ2-2	15	CASSPDRANTGELFF	TGTGCCAGCTCACCGGACAGGGCGAACACCGGGGAGCTGTTTTTT
TRBV2	TRBD1	.	TRBJ2-7	14	CASSVRQGDNEQYF	TGTGCCAGCAGTGTCCGACAGGGGGACAACGAGCAGTACTTC
TRBV9	.	.	TRBJ1-3	14	CASSVDSYGNTIYF	TGTGCCAGCAGCGTAGACTCTTACGGAAACACCATATATTTT
TRBV5-1	TRBD1	.	TRBJ2-7	16	CASSSEPGTGVYEQYF	TGCGCCAGCAGCTCGGAACCCGGGACAGGGGTCTACGAGCAGTACTTC
TRBV18	.	.	TRBJ2-5	16	CASSRSGPPDQETQYF	TGTGCCAGCTCTCGTTCTGGTCCCCCAGATCAAGAGACCCAGTACTTC
TRBV4-1	.	.	TRBJ1-5	15	CASSQTPGTLQPQHF	TGCGCCAGCAGCCAAACACCCGGGACACTTCAGCCCCAGCATTTT
TRBV6-5	.	.	TRBJ1-2	13	CASSRGEWDGYTF	TGTGCCAGCAGTCGCGGGGAATGGGATGGCTACACCTTC
TRBV11-2	.	few	TRBJ2-7	11	CASSVSYEQYF	TGTGCCAGCAGCGTATCCTACGAGCAGTACTTC
TRBV4-1	TRBD2	.	TRBJ2-1	14	CASRRGGAYNEQFF	TGCGCCAGCAGACGCGGGGGAGCCTACAATGAGCAGTTCTTC
TRBV18	TRBD1	.	TRBJ2-4	16	CASSPSGGSAKNIQYF	TGTGCCAGCTCACCCTCAGGGGGATCAGCCAAAAACATTCAGTACTTC
TRBV2	TRBD1	.	TRBJ1-1	15	CASSPDRVFSAEAFF	TGTGCCAGCAGCCCTGACAGGGTTTTCAGCGCTGAAGCTTTCTTT
TRBV3-1/TRBV3-2	.	.	TRBJ1-5	15	CASSQAGGGNQPQHF	TGTGCCAGCAGCCAAGCGGGAGGTGGCAATCAGCCCCAGCATTTT
TRBV10-3	.	.	TRBJ2-7	12	CAIRTGSYEQYF	TGTGCCATCAGAACAGGGTCCTACGAGCAGTACTTC
TRBV6-1	TRBD2	.	TRBJ2-1	15	CASSETSGGWNEQFF	TGTGCCAGCAGTGAGACTAGCGGGGGGTGGAATGAGCAGTTCTTC
TRBV7-9	TRBD1	.	TRBJ2-3	15	CASSFQGAVTDTQYF	TGTGCCAGCAGCTTTCAGGGGGCAGTCACAGATACGCAGTATTTT
TRBV6-1	TRBD1	.	TRBJ1-3	17	CASSQAVGGGIGNTIYF	TGTGCCAGCAGTCAAGCTGTCGGAGGGGGCATTGGAAACACCATATATTTT
TRBV12-3/TRBV12-4	.	.	TRBJ2-1	13	CASSPYEGNEQFF	TGTGCCAGCAGTCCGTATGAGGGTAATGAGCAGTTCTTC
TRBV4-2	TRBD2	.	TRBJ2-3	19	CASSQVRTSGGRGVDTQYF	TGTGCCAGCAGCCAAGTGCGGACTAGCGGGGGCCGGGGGGTAGATACGCAGTATTTT
TRBV4-1	.	.	TRBJ2-1	19	CASSQDAGRGTRSGNEQFF	TGCGCCAGCAGCCAAGATGCGGGGAGGGGGACACGGAGTGGGAATGAGCAGTTCTTC
TRBV3-1/TRBV3-2	.	.	TRBJ2-1	14	CASSQGTLDHEQFF	TGTGCCAGCAGCCAAGGGACACTTGATCATGAGCAGTTCTTC
TRBV5-1	.	.	TRBJ1-1	16	CASSLGAGGLDTEAFF	TGCGCCAGCAGCTTGGGAGCGGGGGGACTGGACACTGAAGCTTTCTTT
TRBV4-1	TRBD2	.	TRBJ2-5	17	CASSQGDTGGAKETQYF	TGCGCCAGCAGCCAAGGGGATACCGGGGGGGCCAAAGAGACCCAGTACTTC
TRBV5-1	TRBD1	.	TRBJ1-2	14	CASSSDRAGYGYTF	TGCGCCAGCAGCTCTGACAGGGCCGGGTATGGCTACACCTTC
TRBV12-5	TRBD1	.	TRBJ1-4	14	CASQSGTANEKLFF	TGTGCTAGTCAGTCCGGGACAGCGAATGAAAAACTGTTTTTT
TRBV5-1	.	few	TRBJ1-2	12	CASSLGADGYTF	TGCGCCAGCAGCTTGGGCGCCGATGGCTACACCTTC